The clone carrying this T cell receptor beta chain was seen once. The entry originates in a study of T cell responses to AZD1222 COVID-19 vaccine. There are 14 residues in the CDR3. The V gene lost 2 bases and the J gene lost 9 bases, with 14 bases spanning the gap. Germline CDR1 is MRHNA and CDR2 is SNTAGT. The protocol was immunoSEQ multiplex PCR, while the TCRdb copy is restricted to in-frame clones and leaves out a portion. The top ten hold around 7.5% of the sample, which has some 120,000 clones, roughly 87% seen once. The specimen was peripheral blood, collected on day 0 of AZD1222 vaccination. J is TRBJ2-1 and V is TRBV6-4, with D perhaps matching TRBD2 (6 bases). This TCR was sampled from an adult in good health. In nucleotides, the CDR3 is TGTGCCAGCAGTGACATTACGGAGGGGAGTGAGCAGTTCTTC. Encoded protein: CASSDITEGSEQFF.